The 24 T cell receptor beta chains reported below all come from one sample, sequenced in a study of blood T cell repertoires in COVID-19. Some clones are missing from TCRdb's copy, which holds only in-frame ones; the method was immunoSEQ multiplex PCR. The sample lists about 27,000 clones; around 82% were seen once. The sample taken for sequencing was peripheral blood. The source of these receptors is an older man with active or convalescent COVID-19.

The CDR3 sequence is CASSLIQGDGYTF. The CDR3 nucleotides are TGTGCCAGCAGCTTGATACAGGGGGATGGCTACACCTTC. The rearrangement joins TRBV7-3 to TRBJ1-2; 8 bases agree with TRBD1. This CDR3 is built from 13 residues. The V gene end was trimmed by 3 bases and the J gene end by 6 bases; junction bases not matched to a gene: 3. CDR1 is SGHTA, CDR2 FQGTGA, per germline.

A single count supports this clone. The gene calls are TRBV5-8 and TRBJ1-5, with D possibly being TRBD1 (5 bases). Trimming removed 0 bases at V and 4 bases at J, with 11 bases between. Germline-derived CDR1 and CDR2 are SGHTS and YDEGEE. This CDR3 has 15 residues. CDR3 loop: CASSLGLGENQPQHF. The CDR3 DNA sequence: TGTGCCAGCAGCTTGGGCTTAGGGGAAAATCAGCCCCAGCATTTT.

The J gene is TRBJ2-7, the V gene TRBV5-1; perhaps TRBD1 as D (6 bases). V lost 5 bases and J 4 bases, leaving 16 bases between the germline ends. Germline CDR1 and CDR2: SGHRS and YFSETQ. This CDR3 spans 14 amino acids. The CDR3 bases are TGCGCCAGCAGGACCACGGACAGAAAATACGAGCAGTACTTC. Translated: CASRTTDRKYEQYF.

The chain is built from TRBV24-1 and TRBJ2-3; D may be TRBD2 (6 bases). The CDR3 is 17 amino acids. The germline gives CDR1 KGHDR, CDR2 SFDVKD. V lost 3 bases, J lost 3 bases, and 18 bases lay in between. The CDR3 nucleotides read TGTGCCACCAGTGATCCGGGTTCGGGAGTCTGGACAGATACGCAGTATTTT. It yields the protein CATSDPGSGVWTDTQYF.

CDR3: CASSLGQGGGYTF. CDR3 nucleotides: TGTGCCAGCAGCTTAGGGCAGGGGGGAGGCTACACCTTC. The V and J genes are TRBV7-9 and TRBJ1-2; TRBD1 matches 7 bases. After removal of 1 base from V and 8 bases from J, the junction contained 4 bases not matched to a gene. Germline values: CDR1 SEHNR, CDR2 FQNEAQ (reference sequence). There are 13 residues in the CDR3. The variable domain in full, with the rest retrieved from reference TRBV7-9 and TRBJ1-2, is DTGVSQNPRHKITKRGQNVTFRCDPISEHNRLYWYRQTLGQGPEFLTYFQNEAQLEKSRLLSDRFSAERPKGSFSTLEIQRTEQGDSAMYLCASSLGQGGGYTFGSGTRLTVV.

This clone was found once. The chain is built from TRBV27 and TRBJ1-4; TRBD1 is a possible D gene (6 bases). V dropped 1 base and J dropped 8 bases, with 11 bases sitting between them. CDR3 length equals 14 residues. The germline gives CDR1 MNHEY, CDR2 SMNVEV (reference sequence). The CDR3 protein is CASSLLQGDEKLFF. The CDR3, as DNA: TGTGCCAGCAGTTTATTACAGGGTGACGAAAAACTGTTTTTT.

The chain uses TRBV27 and TRBJ1-6; D unresolved. The CDR3 covers 16 residues. Per germline, CDR1 MNHEY and CDR2 SMNVEV (reference sequence). V was clipped by 6 bases and J by 10 bases, with 22 bases between them. CDR3 sequence reads: CASRTYRGRFQSPLHF. CDR3 sequence (DNA): TGTGCCAGCAGAACATACCGCGGTAGATTCCAATCACCCCTCCACTTT.

This rearrangement joins TRBV20-1 to TRBJ2-3, with TRBD1 identical over 9 bases. Germline V gives CDR1 DFQATT, CDR2 SNEGSKA (reference sequence). This CDR3 is built from 16 residues. V was pared by 3 bases and J by 4 bases, with 11 bases of the junction left unmatched. In DNA form, the CDR3 reads TGCAGTGCTAGTAACTACCGGGACAGGGTTTCAGATACGCAGTATTTT. Its translation: CSASNYRDRVSDTQYF.

J is TRBJ1-2 and V is TRBV5-6; a weak D match, TRBD1 (6 bases). The ends were cut back, 6 bases at V and 0 bases at J, with 24 bases in the middle. CDR1 SGHDT and CDR2 YYEEEE come from the germline V gene. CDR3 length: 18 residues. The CDR3 reads CASNRYGQMGKANYGYTF. CDR3 coding DNA: TGTGCCAGCAACAGATACGGACAGATGGGAAAAGCTAACTATGGCTACACCTTC.

The chain joins TRBV7-8 to TRBJ1-1; no firm D call. Germline-derived CDR1 and CDR2 are SGHVS and FQNEAQ. Trimming pared 1 base from V and 1 base from J, leaving 7 bases between. This CDR3 spans 14 amino acids. The CDR3 protein is CASSLGRQNTEAFF. CDR3 DNA sequence: TGTGCCAGCAGCTTAGGGCGACAGAACACTGAAGCTTTCTTT.

This chain joins TRBV27 and TRBJ2-3, with 8 bases matching TRBD1. V shed 7 bases, J shed 1 base, and the junction held 7 bases outside the gene matches. The CDR3 is 15 amino acids. CDR1 and CDR2 from the germline V gene are MNHEY and SMNVEV (reference sequence). CDR3 in amino acids: CASTPGGWGTDTQYF. The CDR3 nucleotides read TGTGCCAGCACTCCAGGGGGCTGGGGCACAGATACGCAGTATTTT.

The V gene is TRBV10-3, the J gene TRBJ2-1; D might be TRBD2 (5 bases). The CDR3 contains 15 residues. Deletions cut 0 bases from V and 2 bases from J, with 8 bases between. Germline V gives CDR1 ENHRY, CDR2 SYGVKD. This CDR3 reads CAISESREPYNEQFF. DNA of the CDR3: TGTGCCATCAGTGAGTCGAGGGAGCCCTACAATGAGCAGTTCTTC.

This chain connects TRBV7-3 to TRBJ2-1, with 11 bases that match TRBD2. Germline V gene sequence: CDR1 SGHTA, CDR2 FQGTGA. The V segment lost 5 bases and the J segment 4 bases; nucleotides outside the gene matches: 10. CDR3 size: 17 residues. The CDR3 DNA is TGTGCCAGCAGCCTCAGGCCCGGGACTAGCGGTTACAATGAGCAGTTCTTC. Translated: CASSLRPGTSGYNEQFF.

V is TRBV19 and J is TRBJ1-4; TRBD1 is a possible D gene (6 bases). The germline V and J ends were trimmed by 10 bases and 4 bases, with 10 bases remaining between them. This CDR3 contains 12 residues. In germline, CDR1 is LNHDA, CDR2 SQIVND (reference sequence). CDR3 sequence (DNA): TGTGCCACAACAGGGAATAATGAAAAACTGTTTTTT. It yields the protein CATTGNNEKLFF. Using reference TRBV19 and TRBJ1-4 for the parts outside the CDR3, the full variable domain is DGGITQSPKYLFRKEGQNVTLSCEQNLNHDAMYWYRQDPGQGLRLIYYSQIVNDFQKGDIAEGYSVSREKKESFPLTVTSAQKNPTAFYLCATTGNNEKLFFGSGTQLSVL.

The rearrangement joins TRBV5-5 to TRBJ2-2; possible D gene TRBD1, 5 bases. The CDR3 consists of 14 residues. V lost 2 bases, J lost 7 bases, and 12 bases lay in between. The germline gives CDR1 SGHKS, CDR2 YYEKEE (reference sequence). CDR3 in amino acids: CASSFQGIGGELFF. CDR3 nucleotide sequence: TGTGCCAGCAGCTTCCAGGGTATCGGCGGGGAGCTGTTTTTT.

The rearrangement uses TRBV18 and TRBJ2-3; D might be TRBD2 (6 bases). In germline, CDR1 is KGHSH, CDR2 LQKENI. With 5 bases removed from V and 2 bases from J, the gap between germline ends came to 14 bases. This CDR3 region has 15 residues. CDR3 sequence: CASSRDSPITDTQYF. For the CDR3, the DNA is TGTGCCAGCTCAAGGGACTCCCCAATCACAGATACGCAGTATTTT.

A single count supports this clone. The chain couples TRBV5-1 to TRBJ2-7; TRBD2 matches 13 bases. The V segment lost 1 base and the J segment 3 bases; nucleotides outside the gene matches: 7. The germline gives CDR1 SGHRS, CDR2 YFSETQ. CDR3 length equals 17 residues. The CDR3, as DNA: TGCGCCAGCAGCTTGAAAGGGACTAGCGGGACGGGCTACGAGCAGTACTTC. Translation gives CASSLKGTSGTGYEQYF. Drawing the rest from reference TRBV5-1 and TRBJ2-7, the complete variable domain is KAGVTQTPRYLIKTRGQQVTLSCSPISGHRSVSWYQQTPGQGLQFLFEYFSETQRNKGNFPGRFSGRQFSNSRSEMNVSTLELGDSALYLCASSLKGTSGTGYEQYFGPGTRLTVT.

The V gene is TRBV5-1, the J gene TRBJ2-1; the match to TRBD2 covers 10 bases. J was trimmed by 0 bases and V by 5 bases; bases with no gene match: 11. The CDR3 is 18 amino acids. CDR1 is SGHRS, CDR2 YFSETQ, per germline. The CDR3 nucleotides read TGCGCCAGCAGTTCTTGGGGAGCGGGGGGGAGCTCCTACAATGAGCAGTTCTTC. This encodes CASSSWGAGGSSYNEQFF. The full variable domain, with the rest looked up from reference TRBV5-1 and TRBJ2-1, is KAGVTQTPRYLIKTRGQQVTLSCSPISGHRSVSWYQQTPGQGLQFLFEYFSETQRNKGNFPGRFSGRQFSNSRSEMNVSTLELGDSALYLCASSSWGAGGSSYNEQFFGPGTRLTVL.

The chain has TRBV5-6 and TRBJ1-2; maybe TRBD1 (6 bases). Deletions cut 2 bases from V and 4 bases from J, with 18 bases between. CDR1 and CDR2 (germline): SGHDT, YYEEEE. This CDR3 has 16 residues. CDR3 sequence reads: CASSFADSNEIYGYTF. DNA of the CDR3: TGTGCCAGCAGCTTCGCGGACAGCAATGAAATCTATGGCTACACCTTC. Variable domain in full (rest from reference TRBV5-6 and TRBJ1-2): DAGVTQSPTHLIKTRGQQVTLRCSPKSGHDTVSWYQQALGQGPQFIFQYYEEEERQRGNFPDRFSGHQFPNYSSELNVNALLLGDSALYLCASSFADSNEIYGYTFGSGTRLTVV.

The V gene is TRBV12-3 or TRBV12-4, the J gene TRBJ2-7, with 9 bases that match TRBD1. There are 13 residues in the CDR3. Losses at the gene ends were 7 bases for V and 5 bases for J; bases not matched to a gene: 6. The CDR3 coding sequence is TGTGCCAGCAACGAACAGGGGGCGGACGAGCAGTACTTC. It yields the protein CASNEQGADEQYF.

The chain combines TRBV20-1 with TRBJ2-3; TRBD2 matches 7 bases. V lost 3 bases, J lost 2 bases, and 20 bases stayed unmatched. Per germline, CDR1 DFQATT and CDR2 SNEGSKA (reference sequence). The CDR3 is 19 residues long. The DNA for the CDR3 is TGCAGTGCTAGTGGGTTGGTCCTAGCGGCTACGGGAAACACAGATACGCAGTATTTT. Its translation is CSASGLVLAATGNTDTQYF.

The CDR3 DNA reads as TGTGCCAGCAGCTTAGATGTGGGCTTTAATGAAAAACTGTTTTTT. Translating gives CASSLDVGFNEKLFF. The rearrangement joins TRBV7-6 to TRBJ1-4; D gene uncertain. V was pared by 1 base and J by 4 bases, with 10 bases between. Looked up from germline, CDR1 is SGHVS and CDR2 is FNYEAQ. This CDR3 has 15 residues.

The chain employs TRBV11-3 and TRBJ2-2, with D possibly TRBD1 on 6 matching bases. From germline, CDR1 is SGHNT and CDR2 YENEEA. The CDR3 consists of 16 residues. Trimming took off 1 base at V and 0 bases at J, with 9 bases between the two ends. This CDR3 reads CASSLGAGANTGELFF. DNA of the CDR3: TGTGCCAGCAGCTTAGGCGCAGGGGCGAACACCGGGGAGCTGTTTTTT. The whole variable domain, remainder taken from reference TRBV11-3 and TRBJ2-2, is EAGVVQSPRYKIIEKKQPVAFWCNPISGHNTLYWYLQNLGQGPELLIRYENEEAVDDSQLPKDRFSAERLKGVDSTLKIQPAELGDSAVYLCASSLGAGANTGELFFGEGSRLTVL.

This chain uses TRBV18 with TRBJ2-5; 7 bases match TRBD2. The CDR3 spans 15 residues. V trimming: 3 bases; J trimming: 3 bases; junction bases outside the gene matches: 7. Germline CDR1 KGHSH, CDR2 LQKENI. In nucleotides, the CDR3 is TGTGCCAGCTCACCGTTCCGGGACTACAAAGAGACCCAGTACTTC. Protein sequence: CASSPFRDYKETQYF.